Presented here are 16 T cell receptor beta chains from one specimen sequenced in a study of blood T cell repertoires in COVID-19. Measured with immunoSEQ multiplex PCR; TCRdb has only the in-frame clones, and not every one. The table records just over 250,000 clones, roughly four fifths of them present only once. Sequenced: PBMCs or T cells enriched from blood (not recorded which). All receptors derive from a man aged 25-45 years with acute COVID-19.

The chain couples TRBV19 to TRBJ2-1, with 9 bases identical to TRBD2. The V gene's germline CDR1 is LNHDA and CDR2 SQIVND (reference sequence). The CDR3 covers 14 residues. V lost 1 base and J lost 9; bases outside the gene matches: 4. The CDR3 here is CASSIAAGGSEQFF. In nucleotides, the CDR3 is TGTGCCAGTAGTATAGCGGCGGGGGGGAGTGAGCAGTTCTTC.

This rearrangement joins TRBV9 to TRBJ2-5, with 8 positions matching TRBD2. The CDR3 is made up of 14 amino acids. V was clipped by 4 bases and J by 2 bases; unmatched bases: 4. Germline assignment: CDR1 SGDLS and CDR2 YYNGEE. CDR3 DNA sequence: TGTGCCAGCAGCCGAGGACTAGCACAAGAGACCCAGTACTTC. Translation: CASSRGLAQETQYF. The full variable domain, completed using reference TRBV9 and TRBJ2-5, is DSGVTQTPKHLITATGQRVTLRCSPRSGDLSVYWYQQSLDQGLQFLIQYYNGEERAKGNILERFSAQQFPDLHSELNLSSLELGDSALYFCASSRGLAQETQYFGPGTRLLVL.

A note on this clone: A read error may account for a junction end that differs from germline. The chain joins TRBV5-1 to TRBJ2-2, with TRBD2 matching 12 bases. The germline gives CDR1 SGHRS, CDR2 YFSETQ. CDR3 length: 16 residues. The CDR3 protein is CASRSTSGRNTGELFF. CDR3 bases: TGTGCCAGCAGGTCGACTAGCGGGAGGAACACCGGGGAGCTGTTTTTT. The complete variable domain, with remaining parts taken from reference TRBV5-1 and TRBJ2-2, reads KAGVTQTPRYLIKTRGQQVTLSCSPISGHRSVSWYQQTPGQGLQFLFEYFSETQRNKGNFPGRFSGRQFSNSRSEMNVSTLELGDSALYLCASRSTSGRNTGELFFGEGSRLTVL.

The chain uses TRBV28 and TRBJ1-5; D call uncertain. V was trimmed by 1 base and J by 6 bases, leaving 19 bases between them. Germline CDR1 is MDHEN and CDR2 is SYDVKM. This CDR3 comprises 17 residues. The chain's CDR3 is CASSLFSAYSPSQPQHF. The DNA of the CDR3 is TGTGCCAGCAGTTTATTCTCGGCCTACAGCCCATCTCAGCCCCAGCATTTT.

V is TRBV28 and J is TRBJ2-1; D not resolved. The CDR3 runs 13 residues. Germline V CDR1 and CDR2: MDHEN, SYDVKM. The V end was cut by 5 bases, the J end by 5 bases, with 10 bases between. The CDR3 reads CASSPPINNEQFF. Here the CDR3 DNA reads TGTGCCAGCAGTCCGCCTATTAACAATGAGCAGTTCTTC.

The rearrangement uses TRBV12-3 or TRBV12-4 and TRBJ1-5; maybe TRBD1 (6 bases). Trimming removed 6 bases at V and 9 bases at J, with 12 bases between. There are 12 residues in the CDR3. CDR3 region: CASSLQGRPQHF. CDR3 sequence (DNA): TGTGCCAGCAGCTTACAGGGTAGGCCCCAGCATTTT.

The table lists this clone with a count of one. The gene calls are TRBV5-6 and TRBJ2-7; D unclear. Trimming removed 2 bases at V and 5 bases at J, with 8 bases between. The CDR3 totals 12 residues. Germline lookup yields CDR1 SGHDT and CDR2 YYEEEE. The CDR3 nucleotides read TGTGCCAGCAGCTTCGCACTCAACGAGCAGTACGTC. Its protein is CASSFALNEQYV.

This clone is a singleton in its sample. The chain carries TRBV20-1 and TRBJ2-3; D uncertain. From germline, CDR1 is DFQATT and CDR2 SNEGSKA (reference sequence). CDR3 size: 11 residues. Trimming removed 7 bases from V and 12 bases from J, with 17 bases in between. The CDR3 DNA reads TGCAGTGGACTCGCCCCAAACCGCCAGTATTTT. Translated, it gives CSGLAPNRQYF.

J is TRBJ1-2 and V is TRBV28; the D is unclear. The CDR3 sequence is 13 residues long. Trimming cost V 6 bases and J 0 bases, with 8 bases left between them. Germline CDR1 reads MDHEN; CDR2 reads SYDVKM. CDR3 loop: CASRELANYGYTF. DNA of the CDR3: TGTGCCAGCAGGGAGTTGGCTAACTATGGCTACACCTTC.

The chain links TRBV7-2 to TRBJ2-7; 9 bases are shared with TRBD1. Germline values: CDR1 SGHTA, CDR2 FQGNSA. The CDR3 has 15 amino acids. J gave up 2 bases and V 1 base, and 3 bases lay outside the gene matches. CDR3 DNA: TGTGCCAGCAGCTTAGAGGGACAGGGCCCCTACGAGCAGTACGTC. It codes for CASSLEGQGPYEQYV.

This clone was seen a handful of times. The rearrangement uses TRBV12-5 and TRBJ2-1; a possible D gene is TRBD1 (6 bases). Germline CDR1 LGHNT, CDR2 FRNRAP. V was shortened by 1 base and J by 8 bases, with 15 bases between the two germline ends. CDR3 length: 15 amino acids. The CDR3 DNA is TGTGCTAGTGGTTTGGGAGGACAGTACAAAGATGAGCAGTTCTTC. As protein: CASGLGGQYKDEQFF.

This clone was seen a handful of times. The J gene is TRBJ2-5, the V gene TRBV20-1, with D hard to call. This CDR3 region has 10 residues. Germline values: CDR1 DFQATT, CDR2 SNEGSKA (reference sequence). Trimming pared 5 bases from V and 6 bases from J, leaving 7 bases between. The CDR3 region is CSAHGQTQYF. CDR3 in DNA: TGCAGTGCTCACGGTCAGACCCAGTACTTC.

V usage is TRBV5-8 and J usage is TRBJ1-4; the match to TRBD1 covers 9 bases. V trimming: 5 bases; J trimming: 6 bases; junction bases outside the gene matches: 11. The CDR3 totals 16 residues. Germline lookup yields CDR1 SGHTS and CDR2 YDEGEE. In DNA, the CDR3 is TGTGCCAGCAGGCCGGGACAGGGTAAAATTTATGAAAAACTGTTTTTT. Translating gives CASRPGQGKIYEKLFF.

The rearrangement uses TRBV14 and TRBJ1-1, with unresolved D. Trimming shortened V by 5 bases and J by 1 base, and 8 bases separated the two germline ends. The germline gives CDR1 SGHDN, CDR2 FVKESK. The CDR3 consists of 13 residues. CDR3 DNA: TGTGCCAGCAGCGCCTCCAGGAACACTGAAGCTTTCTTT. Its translation is CASSASRNTEAFF.

The chain uses TRBV18 and TRBJ2-1, with 9 bases lining up with TRBD1. The V and J ends lost 4 bases and 4 bases, in that order; junction bases with no gene match: 5. The germline V gene has CDR1 KGHSH and CDR2 LQKENI. The CDR3 extends over 15 amino acids. CDR3 bases: TGTGCCAGCTCACTAAGGGACAGGGCATACAATGAGCAGTTCTTC. Its translation: CASSLRDRAYNEQFF.

The V call is TRBV28, the J call TRBJ2-4; D unresolved. Trimming took off 0 bases at V and 0 bases at J, with 9 bases between the two ends. Germline V gene data show CDR1 as MDHEN and CDR2 as SYDVKM. The CDR3 totals 16 residues. This CDR3 is CASSLWNSLAKNIQYF. CDR3 nucleotides: TGTGCCAGCAGTTTATGGAACAGCCTAGCCAAAAACATTCAGTACTTC.